The 6 T cell receptor beta chains given below trace back to one sample, sequenced in a study of T cells in Graves' hyperthyroidism and ophthalmopathy. From RNA transcripts, TCR beta CDR3 regions were amplified. The TCR CDR3 was amplified in a first-round RT-PCR using the HTBI primer set. From the multiplex PCR reads, TCRdb called clonotypes with MiXCR, one entry per CDR3 protein. The sample carries 360,000 or so distinct CDR3 sequences, under 20% recorded once. The sample comprised blood. The source is a woman between 18 and 30 years old with Graves' hyperthyroidism.

As concerns this clonotype: This sequence may be a read error, since a much larger clone differs from it by one base. The chain is built from TRBV6-5 and TRBJ2-2; maybe TRBD1 (5 bases). CDR3 length: 15 amino acids. Germline CDR1 MNHEY, CDR2 SVGAGI. The CDR3 DNA reads as TGTGCCATCAGTTACGTAGGGGTGAACACCGGGGAGCTGTTTTTT. Translating gives CAISYVGVNTGELFF.

J is TRBJ2-7 and V is TRBV11-2; the match to TRBD2 covers 8 bases. The CDR3 is 16 residues long. V lost 1 base and J lost 3; bases outside the gene matches: 8. Germline assignment: CDR1 SGHAT and CDR2 FQNNGV. The CDR3 DNA reads TGTGCCAGCAGCTTAGGCACTAGCGGAGCCAACTACGAGCAGTACTTC. The encoded protein is CASSLGTSGANYEQYF.

This clonotype was counted ten times or more. J is TRBJ2-2 and V is TRBV7-3; no firm D call. The CDR3 contains 13 residues. Trimming stripped 8 bases from V and 4 bases from J, with 11 bases between. Germline CDR1 reads SGHTA; CDR2 reads FQGTGA. In nucleotides, the CDR3 is TGTGCCAGCTCTAGGAAAGGCACCGGGGAGCTGTTTTTT. Residues: CASSRKGTGELFF.

This clonotype was recorded many times. The chain is built from TRBV11-3 and TRBJ2-7; the D gene is possibly TRBD2 (6 bases). Germline CDR1 and CDR2: SGHNT and YENEEA. CDR3 length equals 14 residues. V was cut by 2 bases and J by 6 bases, with 14 bases left in between. CDR3 region: CASSLLGAGSEQYF. For the CDR3, the DNA is TGTGCCAGCAGCTTACTCGGCGCGGGGAGCGAGCAGTACTTC.

This chain uses TRBV12-3 or TRBV12-4 with TRBJ1-6, with a weak D call TRBD1 (5 bases). Trimming left V 3 bases short and J 10 bases short, with 10 bases between. The CDR3 extends over 13 amino acids. The DNA for the CDR3 is TGTGCCAGCAGTTTCGGACAAATATCACCCCTCCACTTT. It yields the protein CASSFGQISPLHF.

This clonotype was found many times. The gene calls are TRBV6-1 and TRBJ1-1; 7 bases are shared with TRBD1. Germline loops: CDR1 MNHNS, CDR2 SASEGT. The J segment lost 3 bases and the V segment lost 0 bases, leaving 4 bases of the junction unmatched. The CDR3 has 15 amino acids. The CDR3 nucleotides are TGTGCCAGCAGTGAAGCGCCGACAGGGTACACTGAAGCTTTCTTT. Protein: CASSEAPTGYTEAFF.